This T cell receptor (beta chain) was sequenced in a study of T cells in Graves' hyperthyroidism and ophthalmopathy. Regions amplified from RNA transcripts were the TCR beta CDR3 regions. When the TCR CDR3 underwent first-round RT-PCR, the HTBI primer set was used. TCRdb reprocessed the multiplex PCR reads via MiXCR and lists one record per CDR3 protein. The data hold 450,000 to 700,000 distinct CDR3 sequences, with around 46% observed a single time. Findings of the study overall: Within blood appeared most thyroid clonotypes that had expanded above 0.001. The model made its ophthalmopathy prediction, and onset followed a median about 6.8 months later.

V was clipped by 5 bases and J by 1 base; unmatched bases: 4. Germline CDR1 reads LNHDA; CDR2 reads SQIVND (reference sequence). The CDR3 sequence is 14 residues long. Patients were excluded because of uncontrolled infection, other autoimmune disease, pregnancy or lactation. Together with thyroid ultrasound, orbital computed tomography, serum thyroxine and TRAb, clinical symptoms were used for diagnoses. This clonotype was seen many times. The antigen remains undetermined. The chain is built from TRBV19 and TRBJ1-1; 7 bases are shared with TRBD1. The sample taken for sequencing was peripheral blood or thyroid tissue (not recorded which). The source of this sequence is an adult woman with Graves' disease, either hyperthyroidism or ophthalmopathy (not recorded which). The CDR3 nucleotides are TGTGCCAGTAGTGTGGACAGGTGGAACACTGAAGCTTTCTTT. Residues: CASSVDRWNTEAFF.